This section outlines one TCR beta chain sequence together with its context. The data are from a study of T cell responses to AZD1222 COVID-19 vaccine. The method was immunoSEQ multiplex PCR; TCRdb's version includes in-frame clones alone and lacks a portion of them. The sample yields around 140,000 clones, roughly 92% seen once. This CDR3 comprises 15 residues. CDR1 and CDR2 (germline): SGHKS, YYEKEE (reference sequence). Deletions cut 0 bases from V and 4 bases from J, with 10 bases between. The genes are TRBV5-5 and TRBJ1-4, with TRBD1 as a possible D gene (5 bases). The TCR sequence derives from an adult in good health. Specimen: peripheral blood, collected on day 0 of AZD1222 vaccination. The DNA for the CDR3 is TGTGCCAGCAGCTTGGAGGCAGGGAATAATGAAAAACTGTTTTTT. It codes for CASSLEAGNNEKLFF.